Detailed here is one T cell receptor (beta chain). Antigen: not known. The sample comes from a study of cytomegalovirus exposure and HLA in healthy donors. The PCR was carried out with 60 Vbeta primers and 13 Jbeta primers. Original data processing: Later analysis identified 88 million or so unique TCR beta chains, about 10 million shared. Measured with immunoSEQ multiplex PCR; TCRdb has only the in-frame clones, and not every one. That table supplies the V and J calls and clone size; D and trimming were determined from the DNA. The table includes 80,000 to 95,000 clones, 75% to 85% detected once. Study results and limitations: In a later analysis, HLA-associated TCR beta chains were more clonally expanded than equally common others. Presence/absence analysis assumed near-uniform sequencing depth across donors.

Trimming left V 5 bases short and J 4 bases short, with 9 bases between. Germline V gene sequence: CDR1 MNHEY, CDR2 SVGAGI. The CDR3 is made up of 12 amino acids. Sequencing was performed on PBMCs. This chain joins TRBV6-5 and TRBJ2-7; no clear D. The TCR originated in a woman in her 30s in good health and CMV-seronegative. CDR3 DNA: TGTGCCAGCAGTCTGATGGCTTACGAGCAGTACTTC. It translates to CASSLMAYEQYF.